This TCR beta chain came from a study of blood T cells in healthy people across ages. This clonotype came up many times. A sample-barcoded 5' primer and a J-beta primer mix were used in a second PCR of about 7 to 12 cycles. TCRdb called the 5' RACE reads again in MiXCR, with one record for every CDR3 protein. The sample has 800,000 to 950,000 distinct CDR3 sequences; under 35% are singletons. Germline V gene sequence: CDR1 SNHLY, CDR2 FYNNEI. The length of the CDR3 is 14 residues. These same records also appear under a second study, on T cells of mothers and their children. As that report states: The authors found no persistent microchimeric T cell clones.

The sample consisted of blood. V and J are TRBV2 and TRBJ2-7, with 7 bases matching TRBD1. The end of the DNA aligns better with TRBJ2-5, so the J call may be wrong. The sequence was obtained from a woman between 35 and 50 years old in good health. In nucleotides, the CDR3 is TGTGCCAGCGCCCCACAGGGGCTTGAGGAGACCCAGTACTTC. It encodes CASAPQGLEETQYF.